This TCR beta chain was sequenced during a study of blood T cell repertoires in COVID-19. Germline values: CDR1 SSHAT, CDR2 FNYEAQ (reference sequence). This CDR3 has 18 residues. Original processing methods: Quantification of nucleated cells was approximated via reference gene primer amplification. Using immunoSEQ multiplex PCR, the repertoire was profiled, and TCRdb retains in-frame clones only, with some absent. The DNA was the basis for D and trimming; V, J and clone size are from that table. This sample has 200,000 to 250,000 clones; more than 70% occur once, and the top ten carry 6% to 7.5%. Across under 25 US areas, participants ranged in age from roughly 18 to 95 years. Participant-given clinical history determined each cohort assignment. As for this clone: Relative to the germline gene, one junction end is altered; a read error may explain this.

V usage is TRBV7-7 and J usage is TRBJ2-3; 11 bases map to TRBD2. The sample consisted of PBMCs or T cells enriched from blood (not recorded which). This clonotype was obtained from a woman in her forties with acute COVID-19. The CDR3 nucleotides read TGTGCTAGCAGCTTAATTCCCCGTTTAGCGGGAGGGATAGATACGCAGTATTTT. Its protein is CASSLIPRLAGGIDTQYF.